The 4 T cell receptor beta chains below come from one sample, sequenced in a study of a mutant IDH1 vaccine in newly diagnosed glioma. Their antigens remain unidentified. Assay used: immunoSEQ multiplex PCR; TCRdb lists only in-frame clones, some missing. Of tens of thousands of clones in the sample, 84% were seen once. Time point noted: week 11, during vaccination. Doses of 300 ug of mutant IDH1 20-mer peptide were given with topical imiquimod. Specimen: PBMCs, collected from a glioma patient whose treatment included an IDH1 peptide vaccine. These receptors were collected from a man aged 25 to 45 with glioma.

This rearrangement joins TRBV2 to TRBJ2-7, with D unresolved. Per germline, CDR1 SNHLY and CDR2 FYNNEI. The CDR3 consists of 11 residues. The V gene lost 7 bases and the J gene lost 3 bases, with 7 bases spanning the gap. The CDR3 DNA reads TGTGCCAGCAAGGCCAGCTACGAGCAGTACTTC. Amino acids: CASKASYEQYF.

This chain links TRBV7-9 with TRBJ2-3; no definite D call. CDR1 is SEHNR and CDR2 is FQNEAQ in the germline V gene (reference sequence). CDR3 length: 14 amino acids. Trimming removed 1 base at V and 4 bases at J, with 9 bases between. The DNA for the CDR3 is TGTGCCAGCAGCTTAGGAGGTCTGCCAGATACGCAGTATTTT. Translated, it gives CASSLGGLPDTQYF.

V is TRBV15 and J is TRBJ2-1, with a tentative D call TRBD2 (6 bases). Germline CDR1 and CDR2: LNHNV and YYDKDF (reference sequence). Trimming pared 5 bases from V and 9 bases from J, leaving 20 bases between. This CDR3 contains 15 residues. Here the CDR3 DNA reads TGTGCCACCAGCTCACCGGGATTAACCGGGGGTGAGCAGTTCTTC. Translated, it gives CATSSPGLTGGEQFF.

The chain links TRBV7-9 to TRBJ1-3; no clear D gene. The V end was cut by 0 bases, the J end by 2 bases, with 8 bases between. The germline gives CDR1 SEHNR, CDR2 FQNEAQ (reference sequence). This CDR3 contains 15 residues. The CDR3 loop is CASSLAGGAGNTIYF. The CDR3 DNA sequence: TGTGCCAGCAGCTTAGCGGGCGGTGCTGGAAACACCATATATTTT.